This TCR beta chain was sequenced during a study of identical twins. A word on this clonotype: A much bigger clone sits one base away, suggesting this may be a read error.

TCRdb used MiXCR to reprocess the 5' RACE reads, holding one entry per CDR3 protein. The sample lists roughly 1,500,000 distinct CDR3 sequences; about 32% were seen once. The sequenced sample was cord blood. This sequence was found in a newborn girl in good health.

Here the CDR3 DNA reads TGCAGTGCGTATCTCCCCTCTAGCGGAGGGATCACAGATACGCAGTATTTT. It is translated as CSAYLPSSGGITDTQYF. V gene TRBV20-1 combines with J gene TRBJ2-3, with 7 bases identical to TRBD2. Trimming at V came to 6 bases and at J to 2 bases, leaving 17 bases not matched to a gene. This CDR3 is 17 amino acids long. CDR1 and CDR2 (germline): DFQATT, SNEGSKA (reference sequence).